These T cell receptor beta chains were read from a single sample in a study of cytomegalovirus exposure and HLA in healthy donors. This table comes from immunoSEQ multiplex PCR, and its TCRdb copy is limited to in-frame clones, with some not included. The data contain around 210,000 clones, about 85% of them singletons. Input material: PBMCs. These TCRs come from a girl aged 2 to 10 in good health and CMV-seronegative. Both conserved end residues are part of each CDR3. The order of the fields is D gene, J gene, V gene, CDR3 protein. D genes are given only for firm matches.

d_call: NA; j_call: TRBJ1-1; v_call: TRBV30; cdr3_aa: CAWSVTPGTEAFF
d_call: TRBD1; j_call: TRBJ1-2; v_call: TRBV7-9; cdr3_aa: CASSATGVDGYTF
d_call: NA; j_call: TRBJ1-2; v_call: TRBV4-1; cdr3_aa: CASSQEGGRYYGYTF
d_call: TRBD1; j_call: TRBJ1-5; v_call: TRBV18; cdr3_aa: CASSPGQDFNQPQHF
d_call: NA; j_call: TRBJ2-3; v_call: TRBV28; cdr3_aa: CASRGSGTDTQYF
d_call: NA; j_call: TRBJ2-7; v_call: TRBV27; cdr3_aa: CASSPITTDEQYF
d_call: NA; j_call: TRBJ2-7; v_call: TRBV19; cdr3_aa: CASSISPDSTRGGEQYF
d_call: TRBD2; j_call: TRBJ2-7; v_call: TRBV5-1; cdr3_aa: CASSLLAASYEQYF
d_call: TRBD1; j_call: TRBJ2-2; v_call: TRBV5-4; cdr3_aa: CASSSYPGQGVTGELFF
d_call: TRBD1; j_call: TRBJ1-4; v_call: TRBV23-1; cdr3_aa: CASSRSTGVGDEKLFF
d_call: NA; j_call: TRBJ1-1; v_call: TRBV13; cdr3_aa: CASSFRERSEAFF
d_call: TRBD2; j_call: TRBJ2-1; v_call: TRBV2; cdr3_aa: CASVSSGISYNEQFF
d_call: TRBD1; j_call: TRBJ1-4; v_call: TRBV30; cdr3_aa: CAWSGIDRGREKLFF
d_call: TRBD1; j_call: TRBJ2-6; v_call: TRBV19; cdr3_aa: CASTSRDSFSGANVLTF
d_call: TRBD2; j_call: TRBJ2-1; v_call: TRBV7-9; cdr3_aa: CAVLGQVGGTSVPRVVF
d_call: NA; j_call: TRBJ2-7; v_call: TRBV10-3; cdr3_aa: CAISESGDEQYF
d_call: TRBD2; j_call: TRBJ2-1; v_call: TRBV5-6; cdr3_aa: CASSLARAGGLDEQFF
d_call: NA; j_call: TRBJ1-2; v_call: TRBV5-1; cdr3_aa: CASSFAGVTNYGYTF
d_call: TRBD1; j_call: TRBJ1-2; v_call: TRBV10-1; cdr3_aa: CASSVDRARGYTF
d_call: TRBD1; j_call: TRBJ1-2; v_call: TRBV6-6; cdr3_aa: CASSSPDRGEGGYTF
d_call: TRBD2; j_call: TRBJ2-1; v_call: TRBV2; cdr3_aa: CASTPTSGLNEQFF
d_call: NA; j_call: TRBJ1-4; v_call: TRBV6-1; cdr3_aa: CASSEGSGMANEKLFF
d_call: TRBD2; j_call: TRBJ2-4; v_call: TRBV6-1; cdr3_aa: CASSGRGTAKNIQYF
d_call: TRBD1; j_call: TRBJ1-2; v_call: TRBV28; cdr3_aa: CASSPPPGTGGEWHYGYTF
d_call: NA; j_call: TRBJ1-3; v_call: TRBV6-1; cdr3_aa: CASSSGDSGNTIYF
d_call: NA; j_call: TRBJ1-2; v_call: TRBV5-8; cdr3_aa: CASSPRVNF
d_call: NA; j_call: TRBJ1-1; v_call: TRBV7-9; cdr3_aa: CASSLQGPTEAFF
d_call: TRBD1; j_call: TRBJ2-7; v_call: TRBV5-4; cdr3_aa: CASSLVDRGRVYF
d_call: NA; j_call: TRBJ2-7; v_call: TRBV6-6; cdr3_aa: CASGYGQTYEQYF
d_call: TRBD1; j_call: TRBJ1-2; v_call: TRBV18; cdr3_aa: CASSPVPGQGFIYGYTF
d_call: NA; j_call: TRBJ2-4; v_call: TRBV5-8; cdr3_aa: CASSLARSALAKNIQYF
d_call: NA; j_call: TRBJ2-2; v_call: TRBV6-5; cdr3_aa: CASSFHRVGTGELFF
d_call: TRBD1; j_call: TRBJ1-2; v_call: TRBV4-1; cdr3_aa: CASRLPGQEYGYTF
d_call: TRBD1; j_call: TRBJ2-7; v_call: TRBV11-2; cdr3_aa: CASTFLRGRENEQYF
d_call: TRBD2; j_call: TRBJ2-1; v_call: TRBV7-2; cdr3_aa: CASSSGLATKGGKFF
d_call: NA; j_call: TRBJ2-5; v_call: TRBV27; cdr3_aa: CASSFAPNRDQETQYF
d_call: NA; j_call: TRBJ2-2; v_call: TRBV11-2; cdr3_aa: CASSLVGRVGELFF
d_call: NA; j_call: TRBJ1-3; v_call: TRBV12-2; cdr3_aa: CASRPGLEGNTIYF
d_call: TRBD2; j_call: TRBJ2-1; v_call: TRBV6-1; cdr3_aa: CASSEQWLAGSNEQFF
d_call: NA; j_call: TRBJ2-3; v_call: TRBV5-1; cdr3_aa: CASTRATYTDTQYF
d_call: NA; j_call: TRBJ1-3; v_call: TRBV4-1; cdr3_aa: CASSQDPGSGNTIYF
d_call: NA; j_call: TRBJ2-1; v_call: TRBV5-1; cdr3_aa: CASSLAPESYNEQFF
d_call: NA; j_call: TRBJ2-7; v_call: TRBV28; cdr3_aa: CASRLTGSYEQYF
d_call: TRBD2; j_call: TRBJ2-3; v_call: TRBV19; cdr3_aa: CASSMLAGGFTDTQYF
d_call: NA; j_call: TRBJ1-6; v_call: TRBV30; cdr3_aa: CAWSASQVGSYNSPLHF
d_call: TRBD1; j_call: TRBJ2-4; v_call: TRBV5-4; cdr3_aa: CASSLGQGLNIQYF
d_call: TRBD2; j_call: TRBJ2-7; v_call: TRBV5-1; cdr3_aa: CASTTGTISYEQYF
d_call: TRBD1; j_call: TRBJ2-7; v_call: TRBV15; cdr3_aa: CATSRQQGIYSYEQYF
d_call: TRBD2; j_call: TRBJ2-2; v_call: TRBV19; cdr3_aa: CASGRGGLAGNGELFF
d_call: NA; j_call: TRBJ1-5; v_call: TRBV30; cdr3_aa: CAWSLSDSNQPQHF
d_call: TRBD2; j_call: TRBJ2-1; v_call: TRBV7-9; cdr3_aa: CASSLTNSGRTNEQFF
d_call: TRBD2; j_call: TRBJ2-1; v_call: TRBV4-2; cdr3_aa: CASSLDRLAGGRDEQFF